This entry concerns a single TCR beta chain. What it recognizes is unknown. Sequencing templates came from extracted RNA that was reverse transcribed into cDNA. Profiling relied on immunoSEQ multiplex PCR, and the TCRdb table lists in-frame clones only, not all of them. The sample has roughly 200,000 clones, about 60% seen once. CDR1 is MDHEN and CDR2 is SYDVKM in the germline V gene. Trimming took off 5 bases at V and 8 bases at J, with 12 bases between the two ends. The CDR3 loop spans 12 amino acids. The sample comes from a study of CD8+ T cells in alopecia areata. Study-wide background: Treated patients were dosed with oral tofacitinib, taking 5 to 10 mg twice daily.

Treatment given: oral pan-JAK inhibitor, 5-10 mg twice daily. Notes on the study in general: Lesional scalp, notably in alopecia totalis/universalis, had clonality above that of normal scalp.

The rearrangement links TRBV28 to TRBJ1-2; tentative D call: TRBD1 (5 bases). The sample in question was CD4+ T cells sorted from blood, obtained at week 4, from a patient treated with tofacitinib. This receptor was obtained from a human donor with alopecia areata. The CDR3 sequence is CASSQGSVGYTF. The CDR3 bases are TGTGCCAGCAGTCAGGGATCGGTAGGCTACACCTTC.